This TCR beta chain appears in the sequencing data of a study of T-cell memory formation after mild COVID-19. For the study at large: For the most part, TCR clusters were specific to one donor. Study findings and constraints: CD4+ contracting clones were found mainly in CM and EM, and CD8+ ones in EMRA. SARS-CoV-2 specificity of second-wave clones peaking day 37 was unconfirmed.

This clonotype was detected ten times or more. Its antigen is as yet unknown. Germline CDR1 reads DFQATT; CDR2 reads SNEGSKA (reference sequence). Trimming pared 4 bases from V and 1 base from J, leaving 8 bases between. The CDR3 runs 13 residues. 5'RACE primed from the constant segment yielded TCR alpha and TCR beta cDNA libraries bearing sample barcodes and UMIs. TCRdb re-analysed the 5' RACE reads in MiXCR, keeping a single row per CDR3 protein. The sample gives about 340,000 distinct CDR3 sequences, around a fifth of which show up once; about 21% is in the top ten. Sequenced: PBMCs or a T cell subset sorted from them (not recorded which). This TCR was recovered from a man younger than 30 who had mild COVID-19 (a few samples of this study predate the infection). Cell type and time point are not known. The chain employs TRBV20-1 and TRBJ1-5, with TRBD1 as a possible D gene (5 bases). The CDR3 loop reads CSATRDSNQPQHF. The DNA of the CDR3 is TGCAGTGCTACCCGGGACAGCAATCAGCCCCAGCATTTT.